This TCR beta chain originates from a study of vaccination effects on CD4 cells after COVID-19 (dated by TCRdb to between 2020 and 2023). With regard to the full study: In the ViraFEST assay, PBMC were stimulated with viral peptide pools, and TCR sequencing was then used to find antigen-specific CD4+ T cell clonotypes based on their expansion. Each participant got two doses of an mRNA SARS-CoV-2 vaccine, either BNT162b2 or mRNA-1273. Cultures from other donors in the study were sequenced using the Oncomine TCR Beta short-read assay on an Illumina iSeq 100. SARS-CoV-2 spike-specific CD4+ TCR repertoires from before and after mRNA vaccination were compared in COVID-19 convalescent patients and in infection-naive vaccine recipients. Each well held roughly 2.2 million PBMC cultured in IMDM containing roughly 5% human AB serum, roughly 9.9 IU/ml IL-2 and gentamicin, along with around 9.1 ug/ml peptides. Altogether, around ten COVID-19 convalescent patients and several SARS-CoV-2-naive healthy vaccine recipients made up the full study. Overall results and qualifications from the work: Only a small number of convalescent patients were included, and no early post-infection timepoints were available, which limited the study. Clones induced by infection and clones induced by vaccination both contracted markedly at late timepoints after vaccination, which fits with T cell responses waning over time. In healthy vaccine recipients, vaccine-induced clones were almost all SARS-CoV-2 mono-reactive, with only 1 of 255 being cross-reactive with common cold coronaviruses.

V loses 8 bases, J loses 7 bases, and the germline ends lie 9 bases apart. Including the terminal cysteine and phenylalanine, the CDR3 comprises 11 residues. Just CDR3 DNA is preserved here, 33 bases in frame from base 1. The germline V gene sets CDR1 to MNHEY and CDR2 to SVGAGI. After roughly 11 days of culture, CD4+ T cells were isolated with the EasySep CD4+ T cell isolation kit. Negative nucleocapsid antibody results before and after vaccination confirmed that the healthy vaccine recipients had no prior SARS-CoV-2 infection. On days 3 and 7, half of the culture medium was replaced with fresh IL-2-containing medium. Unless otherwise noted, each peptide stimulation condition was cultured in triplicate wells. Using Ficoll-Paque Plus gradient centrifugation, PBMC were separated from whole blood and then either used fresh or cryopreserved at -140C. The QIAamp micro DNA kit was used to extract genomic DNA from the cultured CD4+ T cells.

In the case of this clone: What antigen it recognizes has not been identified. Within one base of it there is no much larger clone, and no base qualities were kept.

Library preparation was by the immunoSEQ multiplex PCR assay. DNA from the cultured, isolated CD4+ T cells was subjected to TCR beta CDR3 sequencing. The published analysis was carried out like this. Non-productive TCR sequences were removed and reads were trimmed to the CDR3 region, keeping CDR3s of at least 7 amino acids. The MANAFEST web app was used to identify antigen-specific clonotypes by comparing expansion in peptide wells with expansion in reference cultures. For clones to be considered positive, expansion at FDR<0.05 versus reference and all other wells, an odds ratio above 5, and a frequency above 0.1% in two replicate wells were required. A clonotype was called cross-reactive if it was significantly expanded both in SARS-CoV-2 spike wells and in at least one common cold coronavirus spike condition. CDR3 similarity was assessed by Levenshtein distance with the stringdist R package, and unrooted trees were built with ape in R 3.6.1. The table was pulled from immuneACCESS by TCRdb, which kept in-frame rearrangements only. Such tables lose some clones; where checked, under half of the loss comes from unresolved V genes, and the rest has no known cause. The V and J calls and the clone size are those of that table, but D and trimming were determined from the DNA. Here the sample has around 46,000 clones; approximately 61% occur a single time. The ten largest clones take up about 5% of the sample.

The sequence joins TRBV6-5 to TRBJ2-1, with the D call perhaps TRBD1 or TRBD2, each one matching 6 bases. The clonotype originates from a human donor who received a COVID-19 vaccine. The sample here was CD4+ T cells from PBMCs cultured without peptide, taken before COVID-19 vaccination. CDR3 region: CASRGRNEQFF. The nucleotides read TGTGCCAGCCGGGGGCGGAATGAGCAGTTCTTC.